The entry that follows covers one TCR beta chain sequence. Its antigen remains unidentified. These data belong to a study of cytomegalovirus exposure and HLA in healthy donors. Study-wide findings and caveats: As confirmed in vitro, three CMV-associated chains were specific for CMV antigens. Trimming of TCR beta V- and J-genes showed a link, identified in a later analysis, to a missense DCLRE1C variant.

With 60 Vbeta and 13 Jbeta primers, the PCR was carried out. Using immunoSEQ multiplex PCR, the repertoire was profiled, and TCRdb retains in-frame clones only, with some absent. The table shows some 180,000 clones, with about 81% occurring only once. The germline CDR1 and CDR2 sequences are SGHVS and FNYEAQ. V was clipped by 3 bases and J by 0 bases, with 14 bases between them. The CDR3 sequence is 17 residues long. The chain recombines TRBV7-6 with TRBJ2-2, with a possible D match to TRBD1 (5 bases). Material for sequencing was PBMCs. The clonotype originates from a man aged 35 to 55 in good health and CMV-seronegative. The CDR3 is CASSFGLDTPNTGELFF. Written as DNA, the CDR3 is TGTGCCAGCAGCTTCGGCTTGGACACTCCGAACACCGGGGAGCTGTTTTTT.